A selection of T cell receptor beta chains follows, all from one sample in a study of blood T cell repertoires in COVID-19. Sequenced by immunoSEQ multiplex PCR; TCRdb stores in-frame clones only, minus some. The sample lists about 220,000 clones; roughly four fifths were seen once. Material: PBMCs or T cells enriched from blood (not recorded which). Receptors originate from a woman aged 40 to 50 with acute COVID-19. CDR3s include the opening cysteine and the closing phenylalanine or tryptophan. The D gene is left open where the match is weak. Size values are once, few and many counts, or a class for expanded clones, and some rows have none.

CDR3nt: TGTGCCAGCAGTTACGTGGGACAGGCCTCCTACGAGCAGTACTTC
CDR3aa: CASSYVGQASYEQYF
j_gene: TRBJ2-7
abundance: .
d_gene: TRBD1
v_gene: TRBV27

CDR3nt: TGCGCCAGCAGCCCTAACCTAGGGGTTCTGGCCAAAAACATTCAGTACTTC
CDR3aa: CASSPNLGVLAKNIQYF
j_gene: TRBJ2-4
abundance: .
d_gene: .
v_gene: TRBV5-1

CDR3nt: TGTGCCAGCGCCCCCGCGAGCAATCAGCCCCAGCATTTT
CDR3aa: CASAPASNQPQHF
j_gene: TRBJ1-5
abundance: .
d_gene: .
v_gene: TRBV18

CDR3nt: TGTGCCACTAAGGGGACAGCTAATGAAAAACTGTTTTTT
CDR3aa: CATKGTANEKLFF
j_gene: TRBJ1-4
abundance: .
d_gene: TRBD1
v_gene: TRBV6-6

CDR3nt: TGTGCCAGCAGCTTAGGGACAGGGTATGGGAATGAAAAACTGTTTTTT
CDR3aa: CASSLGTGYGNEKLFF
j_gene: TRBJ1-4
abundance: .
d_gene: TRBD1
v_gene: TRBV5-4

CDR3nt: TGTGCCAGCAGCTCGGACAGGGGTAATTCACCCCTCCACTTT
CDR3aa: CASSSDRGNSPLHF
j_gene: TRBJ1-6
abundance: few
d_gene: TRBD1
v_gene: TRBV5-5

CDR3nt: TGTGCCAGCAGTTTTAGGCAGGCGATAGGCTCCTATAATTCACCCCTCCACTTT
CDR3aa: CASSFRQAIGSYNSPLHF
j_gene: TRBJ1-6
abundance: .
d_gene: .
v_gene: TRBV27

CDR3nt: TGTGCCAGCAGCCGGACAGGAAACTCCTACGAGCAGTACTTC
CDR3aa: CASSRTGNSYEQYF
j_gene: TRBJ2-7
abundance: .
d_gene: TRBD1
v_gene: TRBV28

CDR3nt: TGTGCCAGCAGTAGCAGGGTTGGTGCAACTAATGAAAAACTGTTTTTT
CDR3aa: CASSSRVGATNEKLFF
j_gene: TRBJ1-4
abundance: .
d_gene: .
v_gene: TRBV27

CDR3nt: TGCGCCAGCAGCCGACAACTGACAAGCTCTTCTGGAAACACCATATATTTT
CDR3aa: CASSRQLTSSSGNTIYF
j_gene: TRBJ1-3
abundance: .
d_gene: .
v_gene: TRBV4-3

CDR3nt: TGTGCCAGCAGCGCGGGACAGGCCTACGAGCAGTACTTC
CDR3aa: CASSAGQAYEQYF
j_gene: TRBJ2-7
abundance: .
d_gene: TRBD1
v_gene: TRBV13

CDR3nt: TGTGCCAGCAGCGTAATTTGGGAGCGGGGCACAGATACGCAGTATTTT
CDR3aa: CASSVIWERGTDTQYF
j_gene: TRBJ2-3
abundance: .
d_gene: .
v_gene: TRBV9

CDR3nt: TGTGCCAGCAGTTTAGCTTGGACTAGCGGGGCCGAATACAATGAGCAGTTCTTC
CDR3aa: CASSLAWTSGAEYNEQFF
j_gene: TRBJ2-1
abundance: .
d_gene: TRBD2
v_gene: TRBV28

CDR3nt: TGCGCCAGCAGTCAGTTTGTCGGAAAGGGGACCCCGGGACAGCGAAAGGACACCTACAATGAGCAGTTCTTC
CDR3aa: CASSQFVGKGTPGQRKDTYNEQFF
j_gene: TRBJ2-1
abundance: .
d_gene: TRBD1
v_gene: TRBV23-1

CDR3nt: TGTGCCAGCAGTCCAGCGTTGGGGGGTGAGACCCAGTACTTC
CDR3aa: CASSPALGGETQYF
j_gene: TRBJ2-5
abundance: .
d_gene: .
v_gene: TRBV2

CDR3nt: TGTGCCAGCAGCTTACGTTGGGGGCTGGCTGAAGCTTTCTTT
CDR3aa: CASSLRWGLAEAFF
j_gene: TRBJ1-1
abundance: .
d_gene: .
v_gene: TRBV7-9

CDR3nt: TGCAGTGCAAGCCCCCCCATCTTC
CDR3aa: CSASPPIF
j_gene: TRBJ2-1
abundance: .
d_gene: .
v_gene: TRBV20-1

CDR3nt: TGTGCCAGCAGTCCCGGGACAGGGTTTCCCAATGAGCAGTTCTTC
CDR3aa: CASSPGTGFPNEQFF
j_gene: TRBJ2-1
abundance: once
d_gene: TRBD1
v_gene: TRBV6-5

CDR3nt: TGTGCCAGCATGGCGGGGACGGGGAAAATCTCCTACGAGCAGTACTTC
CDR3aa: CASMAGTGKISYEQYF
j_gene: TRBJ2-7
abundance: .
d_gene: .
v_gene: TRBV2

CDR3nt: TGTGCCACCAGTGATACAGGCTCCCCTGGGGCCAACGTCCTGACTTTC
CDR3aa: CATSDTGSPGANVLTF
j_gene: TRBJ2-6
abundance: .
d_gene: .
v_gene: TRBV24-1

CDR3nt: TGTGCCAGCAGTGACCAGGGGGTGAACACTGAAGCTTTCTTT
CDR3aa: CASSDQGVNTEAFF
j_gene: TRBJ1-1
abundance: once
d_gene: TRBD1
v_gene: TRBV2

CDR3nt: TGTGCCAGCAGCCAAGGACTTAGCGGGACCCACACAGATACGCAGTATTTT
CDR3aa: CASSQGLSGTHTDTQYF
j_gene: TRBJ2-3
abundance: .
d_gene: TRBD2
v_gene: TRBV3-1/TRBV3-2

CDR3nt: TGTGCCAGCAGTCCAAACAGGGGAAATACGCAGTATTTT
CDR3aa: CASSPNRGNTQYF
j_gene: TRBJ2-3
abundance: .
d_gene: TRBD1
v_gene: TRBV6-4

CDR3nt: TGCAGTGCTAGTACGGGGGGTCGGGAGACCCAGTACTTC
CDR3aa: CSASTGGRETQYF
j_gene: TRBJ2-5
abundance: few
d_gene: TRBD2
v_gene: TRBV20-1

CDR3nt: TGTGCCAGTAAAGATGGGACAGCCTATAGCAATCAGCCCCAGCATTTT
CDR3aa: CASKDGTAYSNQPQHF
j_gene: TRBJ1-5
abundance: .
d_gene: TRBD1
v_gene: TRBV19

CDR3nt: TGCGCCAGCAGCTGGAACTTAGCGAGAGATTATAATTCACCCCTCCACTTT
CDR3aa: CASSWNLARDYNSPLHF
j_gene: TRBJ1-6
abundance: .
d_gene: .
v_gene: TRBV5-1

CDR3nt: TGTGCCAGCACACCATACACGAACTATGGCTACACCTTC
CDR3aa: CASTPYTNYGYTF
j_gene: TRBJ1-2
abundance: .
d_gene: .
v_gene: TRBV6-5

CDR3nt: TGTGCCAGCAGCACGAGGGGGGGCCATGAGCAGTTCTTC
CDR3aa: CASSTRGGHEQFF
j_gene: TRBJ2-1
abundance: .
d_gene: .
v_gene: TRBV7-3

CDR3nt: TGTGCCAGCAGCGCCGATGCAGGGATCTTAAACACTGAAGCTTTCTTT
CDR3aa: CASSADAGILNTEAFF
j_gene: TRBJ1-1
abundance: once
d_gene: .
v_gene: TRBV5-5

CDR3nt: TGTGCCAGCAGCCGAGTTACAGGGGCAGGTGGCTACACCTTC
CDR3aa: CASSRVTGAGGYTF
j_gene: TRBJ1-2
abundance: .
d_gene: TRBD1
v_gene: TRBV5-8

CDR3nt: TGTGCCAGTAGTATCTTGGGCGCGGGGCAAGAGAACTATGGCTACACCTTC
CDR3aa: CASSILGAGQENYGYTF
j_gene: TRBJ1-2
abundance: once
d_gene: .
v_gene: TRBV19

CDR3nt: TGCAGCGTTGGCCGGACTAGCGGTAGCTCCTACGAGCAGTACTTC
CDR3aa: CSVGRTSGSSYEQYF
j_gene: TRBJ2-7
abundance: once
d_gene: TRBD2
v_gene: TRBV29-1

CDR3nt: TGTGCCAGCAGCTCCATTGGTCAGGGTTTAGGCACTGAAGCTTTCTTT
CDR3aa: CASSSIGQGLGTEAFF
j_gene: TRBJ1-1
abundance: .
d_gene: .
v_gene: TRBV7-9

CDR3nt: TGTGCCAGCAGCGATGGACTAAGCACAGATACGCAGTATTTT
CDR3aa: CASSDGLSTDTQYF
j_gene: TRBJ2-3
abundance: .
d_gene: .
v_gene: TRBV7-2

CDR3nt: TGCGCCAGCAGTCGGCTGGCGGGGACTCCCATCTCCTATAATTCACCCCTCCACTTT
CDR3aa: CASSRLAGTPISYNSPLHF
j_gene: TRBJ1-6
abundance: .
d_gene: .
v_gene: TRBV23-1

CDR3nt: TGTGCCAGCATGATGCGGGACTTCTACGAGCAGTACTTC
CDR3aa: CASMMRDFYEQYF
j_gene: TRBJ2-7
abundance: .
d_gene: .
v_gene: TRBV6-5

CDR3nt: TGCAGCGTTAGACGAGGGAACGACTACACCTTC
CDR3aa: CSVRRGNDYTF
j_gene: TRBJ1-2
abundance: .
d_gene: .
v_gene: TRBV29-1

CDR3nt: TGTGCCAGCGGCTCCGGGACAGGGGGATATGGCTACACCTTC
CDR3aa: CASGSGTGGYGYTF
j_gene: TRBJ1-2
abundance: .
d_gene: TRBD1
v_gene: TRBV7-2

CDR3nt: TGTGCCAGTAGTATTAACAGGGCTGGAGATTCACCCCTCCACTTT
CDR3aa: CASSINRAGDSPLHF
j_gene: TRBJ1-6
abundance: .
d_gene: .
v_gene: TRBV19

CDR3nt: TGTGCCTGGGACACTAACCTTGATCAGCCCCAGCATTTT
CDR3aa: CAWDTNLDQPQHF
j_gene: TRBJ1-5
abundance: once
d_gene: .
v_gene: TRBV30

CDR3nt: TGTGCCACCAGCGGGACCGGGGGACAGCTGACTAATCAGCCCCAGCATTTT
CDR3aa: CATSGTGGQLTNQPQHF
j_gene: TRBJ1-5
abundance: .
d_gene: TRBD1
v_gene: TRBV15

CDR3nt: TGCGCCAGCAGCTTGGCCGGGGCCAAGCACGGGACATCGCAGTTCTTC
CDR3aa: CASSLAGAKHGTSQFF
j_gene: TRBJ2-1
abundance: .
d_gene: .
v_gene: TRBV5-1

CDR3nt: TGCGCCAGCAGCCAAGCTATCCAAGCAAGGCGGACCGGGGAGCTGTTTTTT
CDR3aa: CASSQAIQARRTGELFF
j_gene: TRBJ2-2
abundance: .
d_gene: .
v_gene: TRBV4-3

CDR3nt: TGTGCCAGCAGCGAAATGGGACAGGGGATCTCCGGGGAGCTGTTTTTT
CDR3aa: CASSEMGQGISGELFF
j_gene: TRBJ2-2
abundance: few
d_gene: TRBD1
v_gene: TRBV7-6

CDR3nt: TGTGCCAGTAGTAGACAGGGTAACGACTATGGCTACACCTTC
CDR3aa: CASSRQGNDYGYTF
j_gene: TRBJ1-2
abundance: .
d_gene: TRBD1
v_gene: TRBV19

CDR3nt: TGTGCCAGCAGCGGGACAGGCTACGAGCAGTACTTC
CDR3aa: CASSGTGYEQYF
j_gene: TRBJ2-7
abundance: few
d_gene: TRBD1
v_gene: TRBV9

CDR3nt: TGTGCCAGCTCGGAGTTCTCTGGAAACACCATATATTTT
CDR3aa: CASSEFSGNTIYF
j_gene: TRBJ1-3
abundance: .
d_gene: .
v_gene: TRBV19